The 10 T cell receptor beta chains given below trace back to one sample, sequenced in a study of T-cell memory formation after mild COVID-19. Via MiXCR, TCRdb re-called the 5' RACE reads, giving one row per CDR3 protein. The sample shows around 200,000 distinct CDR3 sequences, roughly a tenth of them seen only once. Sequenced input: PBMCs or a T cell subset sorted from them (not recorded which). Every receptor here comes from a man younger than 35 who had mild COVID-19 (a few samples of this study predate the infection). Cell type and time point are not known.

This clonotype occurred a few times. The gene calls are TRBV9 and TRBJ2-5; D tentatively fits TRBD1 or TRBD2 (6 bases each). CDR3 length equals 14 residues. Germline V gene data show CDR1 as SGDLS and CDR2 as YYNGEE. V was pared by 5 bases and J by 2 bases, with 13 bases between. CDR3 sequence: CASSPRGVQETQYF. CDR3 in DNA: TGTGCCAGCAGTCCTAGGGGGGTGCAAGAGACCCAGTACTTC.

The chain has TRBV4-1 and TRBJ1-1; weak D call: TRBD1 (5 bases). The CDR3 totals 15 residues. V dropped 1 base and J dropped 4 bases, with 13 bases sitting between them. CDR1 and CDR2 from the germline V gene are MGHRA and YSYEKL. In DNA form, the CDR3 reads TGCGCCAGCAGCCAAGCCCCAGGGAATAGCACTGAAGCTTTCTTT. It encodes CASSQAPGNSTEAFF.

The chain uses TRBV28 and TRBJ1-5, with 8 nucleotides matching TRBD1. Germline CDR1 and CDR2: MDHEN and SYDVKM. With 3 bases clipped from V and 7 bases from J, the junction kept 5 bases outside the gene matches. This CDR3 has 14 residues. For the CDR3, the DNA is TGTGCCAGCAGTTTTCCGACAGGGGAACAGCCCCAGCATTTT. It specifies CASSFPTGEQPQHF.

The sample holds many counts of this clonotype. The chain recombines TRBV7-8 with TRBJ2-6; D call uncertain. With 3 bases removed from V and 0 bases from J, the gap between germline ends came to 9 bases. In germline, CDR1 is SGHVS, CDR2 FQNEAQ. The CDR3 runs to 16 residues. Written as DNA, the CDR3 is TGTGCCAGCAGCTTGACCTTAAGCTCTGGGGCCAACGTCCTGACTTTC. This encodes CASSLTLSSGANVLTF. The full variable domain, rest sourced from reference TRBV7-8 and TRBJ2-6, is GAGVSQSPRYKVAKRGQDVALRCDPISGHVSLFWYQQALGQGPEFLTYFQNEAQLDKSGLPSDRFFAERPEGSVSTLKIQRTQQEDSAVYLCASSLTLSSGANVLTFGAGSRLTVL.

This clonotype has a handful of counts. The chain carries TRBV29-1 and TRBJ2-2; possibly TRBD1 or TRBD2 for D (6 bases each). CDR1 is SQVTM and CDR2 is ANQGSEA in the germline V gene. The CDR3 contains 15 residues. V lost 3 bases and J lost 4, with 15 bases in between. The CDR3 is CSVEITGGRTGELFF. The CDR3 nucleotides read TGCAGCGTTGAGATTACCGGGGGCCGCACCGGGGAGCTGTTTTTT.

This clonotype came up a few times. The CDR3 loop is CASSSELAGGPGNEQFF. The CDR3 DNA reads as TGTGCCAGCAGCTCAGAACTAGCGGGGGGGCCAGGTAATGAGCAGTTCTTC. This rearrangement joins TRBV7-2 to TRBJ2-1, with 13 bases that match TRBD2. CDR1 SGHTA and CDR2 FQGNSA come from the germline V gene. The CDR3 length is 17 residues. The trim removed 4 bases at V and 7 bases at J, leaving 10 bases unmatched.

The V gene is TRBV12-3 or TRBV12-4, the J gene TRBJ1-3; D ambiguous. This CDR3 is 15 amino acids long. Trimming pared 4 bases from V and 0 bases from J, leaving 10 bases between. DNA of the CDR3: TGTGCCAGCAGTTCGGGCCGCCCCTCTGGAAACACCATATATTTT. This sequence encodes CASSSGRPSGNTIYF.

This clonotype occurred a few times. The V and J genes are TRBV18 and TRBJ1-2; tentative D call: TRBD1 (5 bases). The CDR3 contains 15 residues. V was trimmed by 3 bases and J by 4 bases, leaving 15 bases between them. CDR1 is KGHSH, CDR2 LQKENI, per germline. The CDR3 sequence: CASSPTAREGYGYTF. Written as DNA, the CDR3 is TGTGCCAGCTCACCGACCGCCAGGGAAGGCTATGGCTACACCTTC.

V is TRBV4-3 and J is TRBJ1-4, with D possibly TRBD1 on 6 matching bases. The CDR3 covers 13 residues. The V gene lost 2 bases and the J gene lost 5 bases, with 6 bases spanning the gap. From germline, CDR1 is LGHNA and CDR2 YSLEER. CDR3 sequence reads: CASSQQGNEKLFF. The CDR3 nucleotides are TGCGCCAGCAGCCAACAGGGGAATGAAAAACTGTTTTTT.

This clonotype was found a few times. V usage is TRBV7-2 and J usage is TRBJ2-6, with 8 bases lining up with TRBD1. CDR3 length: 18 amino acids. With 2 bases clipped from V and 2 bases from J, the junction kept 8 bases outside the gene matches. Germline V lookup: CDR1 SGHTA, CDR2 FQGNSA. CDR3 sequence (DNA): TGTGCCAGCAGCTTAAATGCAGGGGGCTCAGCTGGGGCCAACGTCCTGACTTTC. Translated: CASSLNAGGSAGANVLTF.